The rows below give T cell receptor beta chains drawn from one sample of a study of cytomegalovirus exposure and HLA in healthy donors. The method was immunoSEQ multiplex PCR; TCRdb's version includes in-frame clones alone and lacks a portion of them. Of more than 95,000 clones listed, over 70% are singletons. The sample comprised PBMCs. All receptors come from a woman in her thirties or forties in good health and CMV-seropositive. Both conserved end residues are trimmed from each CDR3. The listing skips clone size in some rows; elsewhere it reads once, few, many or a size class.

V gene: TRBV5-1; clone size: -; CDR3 protein: ASSLLPQGAGEQY
V gene: TRBV7-2; clone size: -; CDR3 protein: ASSFYFRQGGNQPQH
V gene: TRBV27; clone size: once; CDR3 protein: ASTPVGVAIINEQF
V gene: TRBV4-1; clone size: -; CDR3 protein: ASSPLPHRVDYNSPLH
V gene: TRBV2; clone size: -; CDR3 protein: ASSENNYEQY
V gene: TRBV19; clone size: -; CDR3 protein: ASSTPGQGRYEQY
V gene: TRBV5-1; clone size: -; CDR3 protein: ASSPPPLADNEQF
V gene: TRBV9; clone size: -; CDR3 protein: ASSPFGGALYNEQF
V gene: TRBV27; clone size: -; CDR3 protein: ASSPSLPLGNEQF
V gene: TRBV19; clone size: -; CDR3 protein: ASRSRATNEKLF
V gene: TRBV15; clone size: -; CDR3 protein: ATSSRLGLLYGYT
V gene: TRBV15; clone size: -; CDR3 protein: ATSRAGQGPVGEQY
V gene: TRBV5-6; clone size: -; CDR3 protein: ASSYLATYEQY
V gene: TRBV4-3; clone size: -; CDR3 protein: ASSQDRPRPPNYGYT
V gene: TRBV4-1; clone size: once; CDR3 protein: ASSQAPSGTRGDTQY
V gene: TRBV5-4; clone size: -; CDR3 protein: ASSFDRDNYGYT
V gene: TRBV7-6; clone size: -; CDR3 protein: ASSLGSRRGTDTQY
V gene: TRBV27; clone size: -; CDR3 protein: ASRLVGFGTSGGAGDTQY
V gene: TRBV7-9; clone size: few; CDR3 protein: ASSLGGQPYEQY
V gene: TRBV25-1; clone size: -; CDR3 protein: ASSRGTSGGQWETQY
V gene: TRBV1; clone size: once; CDR3 protein: TSSPEEGGEEETQY
V gene: TRBV7-2; clone size: -; CDR3 protein: ASSFSGSYYEQY
V gene: TRBV6-4; clone size: -; CDR3 protein: ASSDISAGEGTDTQY
V gene: TRBV2; clone size: -; CDR3 protein: ASRESPPQY
V gene: TRBV28; clone size: -; CDR3 protein: AIRQGHGYT
V gene: TRBV2; clone size: -; CDR3 protein: ASRDYRANNEKLF
V gene: TRBV28; clone size: few; CDR3 protein: ASSFRGKEDYGYT
V gene: TRBV18; clone size: -; CDR3 protein: ASSPLGQREEQY
V gene: TRBV6-1; clone size: -; CDR3 protein: ASSESFRGEQY
V gene: TRBV29-1; clone size: -; CDR3 protein: SVGGGSGNTIY
V gene: TRBV4-3; clone size: -; CDR3 protein: ASSQEGPGRGGETQY
V gene: TRBV7-8; clone size: -; CDR3 protein: ASSLVRLAVYNEQF
V gene: TRBV4-2; clone size: -; CDR3 protein: ASSFFPKKASNQPQH
V gene: TRBV5-6; clone size: once; CDR3 protein: ASSLVQAYGTDTQY
V gene: TRBV11-3; clone size: once; CDR3 protein: ASSFSGTAYEQY
V gene: TRBV7-2; clone size: -; CDR3 protein: ASSFIRTSGGPDYEQY
V gene: TRBV5-4; clone size: once; CDR3 protein: ASSLSVEQETQY
V gene: TRBV5-6; clone size: -; CDR3 protein: ASSAISNPYYEQY
V gene: TRBV19; clone size: -; CDR3 protein: ASSRTSGSGDTQY
V gene: TRBV10-3; clone size: -; CDR3 protein: AISRDKGYEQY
V gene: TRBV28; clone size: -; CDR3 protein: ASSLPGTVVYEQY
V gene: TRBV4-1; clone size: -; CDR3 protein: ASSQTTTDTQY